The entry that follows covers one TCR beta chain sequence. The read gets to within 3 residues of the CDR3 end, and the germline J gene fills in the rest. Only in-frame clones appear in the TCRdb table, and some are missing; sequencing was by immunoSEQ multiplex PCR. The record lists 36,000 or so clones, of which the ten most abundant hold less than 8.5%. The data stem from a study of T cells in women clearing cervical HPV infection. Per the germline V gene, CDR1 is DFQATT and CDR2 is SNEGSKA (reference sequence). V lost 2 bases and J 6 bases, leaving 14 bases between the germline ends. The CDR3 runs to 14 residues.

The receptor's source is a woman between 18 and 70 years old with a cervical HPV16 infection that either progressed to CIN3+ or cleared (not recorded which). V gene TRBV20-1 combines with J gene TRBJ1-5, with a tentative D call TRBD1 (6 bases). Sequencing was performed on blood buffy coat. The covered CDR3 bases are TGCAGTGCTAGATCGGGGGGCAGGGCTCAGCCC. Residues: CSARSGGRAQP. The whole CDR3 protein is CSARSGGRAQPQHF.